These 4 T cell receptor beta chains originate from one sample sequenced in a study of blood T cell repertoires in COVID-19. Some clones are missing from TCRdb's copy, which holds only in-frame ones; the method was immunoSEQ multiplex PCR. Found here are 95,000 to 150,000 clones, around 81% of them singletons; the top ten hold roughly a sixth. Sequenced: peripheral blood. The receptors originated from a man aged 25 to 40 with COVID-19, enrolled during active disease.

This chain connects TRBV13 to TRBJ2-5; 13 nucleotides align to TRBD2. The J segment lost 4 bases and the V segment lost 5 bases, leaving 10 bases of the junction unmatched. In germline, CDR1 is PRHDT, CDR2 FYEKMQ (reference sequence). The CDR3 spans 17 residues. CDR3 in DNA: TGTGCCAGCAGCCCAATCCGACTAGCGGGGGGAGGAGAGACCCAGTACTTC. The encoded protein is CASSPIRLAGGGETQYF.

The chain has TRBV7-9 and TRBJ1-2; TRBD1 aligns across 7 bases. Germline CDR1 SEHNR, CDR2 FQNEAQ (reference sequence). The V and J ends lost 1 base and 5 bases, in that order; junction bases with no gene match: 1. The CDR3 spans 13 residues. DNA for the CDR3: TGTGCCAGCAGCTTAGGACAGGGTTATGGCTACACCTTC. This gives the protein CASSLGQGYGYTF.

This clone was seen a handful of times. The chain combines TRBV13 with TRBJ2-5; 7 nucleotides line up with TRBD1. The ends lost 3 bases at V and 7 bases at J; junction bases unmatched: 5. Germline V gives CDR1 PRHDT, CDR2 FYEKMQ (reference sequence). The CDR3 runs 13 residues. The CDR3 here is CASSFTGVGTQYF. The CDR3, as DNA: TGTGCCAGCAGCTTCACAGGGGTTGGGACCCAGTACTTC.

The chain joins TRBV27 to TRBJ1-1, with D possibly TRBD1 on 6 matching bases. The CDR3 extends over 14 amino acids. V lost 5 bases and J lost 1, with 11 bases in between. CDR1 is MNHEY, CDR2 SMNVEV, per germline (reference sequence). CDR3 bases: TGTGCCAGCAGTCCGACGGACAGGAACACTGAAGCTTTCTTT. Translation gives CASSPTDRNTEAFF.